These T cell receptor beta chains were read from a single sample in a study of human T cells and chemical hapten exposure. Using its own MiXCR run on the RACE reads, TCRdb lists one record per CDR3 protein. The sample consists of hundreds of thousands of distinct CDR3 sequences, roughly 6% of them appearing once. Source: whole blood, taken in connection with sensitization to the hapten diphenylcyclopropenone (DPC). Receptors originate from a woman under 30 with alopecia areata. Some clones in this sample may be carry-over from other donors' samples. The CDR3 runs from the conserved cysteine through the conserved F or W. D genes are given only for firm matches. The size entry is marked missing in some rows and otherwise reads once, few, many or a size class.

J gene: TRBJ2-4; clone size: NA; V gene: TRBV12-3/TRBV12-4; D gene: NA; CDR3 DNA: TGTGCCAGCAGTCCCCCGGGTGGAGGGGCCAAAAACATTCAGTACTTC; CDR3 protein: CASSPPGGGAKNIQYF
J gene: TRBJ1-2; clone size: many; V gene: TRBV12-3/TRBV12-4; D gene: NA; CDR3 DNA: TGTGCCAGCAGTTTTTCGTCAGGCTCCCTGAACTATGGCTACACCTTC; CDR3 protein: CASSFSSGSLNYGYTF
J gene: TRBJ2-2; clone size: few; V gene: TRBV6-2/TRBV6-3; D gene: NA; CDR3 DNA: TGTGCCAGCAGTTTAGCTTCCGCCGGGGAGCTGTTTTTT; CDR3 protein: CASSLASAGELFF
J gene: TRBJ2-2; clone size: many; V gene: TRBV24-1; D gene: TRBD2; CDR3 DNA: TGTGCCACCAGTGCCAGCGGGGAGACCGGGGAGCTGTTTTTT; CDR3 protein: CATSASGETGELFF
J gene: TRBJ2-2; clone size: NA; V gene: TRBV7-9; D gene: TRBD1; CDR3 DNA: TGTGCCAGCAGCTTAGATCACAGGGGAAACACCGGGGAGCTGTTTTTT; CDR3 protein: CASSLDHRGNTGELFF
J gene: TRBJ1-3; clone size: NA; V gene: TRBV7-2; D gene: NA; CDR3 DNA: TGTGCCAGCAGCTTAGGCTGGACCTTACGCGGAAACACCATATATTTT; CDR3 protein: CASSLGWTLRGNTIYF
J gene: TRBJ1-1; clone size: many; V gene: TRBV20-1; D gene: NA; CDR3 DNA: TGCAGTGCTGGACGCCGGACGGTGAACACTGAAGCTTTCTTT; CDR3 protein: CSAGRRTVNTEAFF
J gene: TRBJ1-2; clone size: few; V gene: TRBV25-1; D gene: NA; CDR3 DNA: TGTGCCAGCAGTGAATCAAAGGGCTGGGAGTATGGCTACACCTTC; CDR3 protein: CASSESKGWEYGYTF
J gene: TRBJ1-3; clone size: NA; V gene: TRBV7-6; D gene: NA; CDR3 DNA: TGTGCCAGCAGCCGGACAGTAGCTGGAAACACCATATATTTT; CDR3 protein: CASSRTVAGNTIYF
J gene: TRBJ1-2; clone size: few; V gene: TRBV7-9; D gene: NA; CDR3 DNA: TGTGCCAGCAGCTTAGGGCCTGAGACTAACTATGGCTACACCTTC; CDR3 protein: CASSLGPETNYGYTF
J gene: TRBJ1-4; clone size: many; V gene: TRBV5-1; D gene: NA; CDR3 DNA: TGCGCCAGCAGGTCCGCAACTAATGAAAAACTGTTTTTT; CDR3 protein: CASRSATNEKLFF
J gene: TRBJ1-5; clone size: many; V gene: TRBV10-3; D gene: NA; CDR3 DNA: TGTGCCATCAAGGCGGGGGGCGTTGAGAAGCCCCAGCATTTT; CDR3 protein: CAIKAGGVEKPQHF
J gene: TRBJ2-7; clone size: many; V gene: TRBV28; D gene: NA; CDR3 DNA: TGTGCCAGCCAGGACCCATACGAGCAGTACTTC; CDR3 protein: CASQDPYEQYF
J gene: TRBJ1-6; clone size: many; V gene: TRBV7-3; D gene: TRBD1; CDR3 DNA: TGTGCCAGCAGCTTAACCGGCAGGGGGGATTCACCCCTCCACTTT; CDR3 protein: CASSLTGRGDSPLHF
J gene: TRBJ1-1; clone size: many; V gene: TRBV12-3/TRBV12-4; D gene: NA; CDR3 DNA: TGTGCCAGCAGTTTTTCAGGTGTGGCTTTCTTT; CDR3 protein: CASSFSGVAFF
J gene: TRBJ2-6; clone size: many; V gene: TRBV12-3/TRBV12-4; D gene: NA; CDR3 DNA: TGTGCCAGCAGCTCAACGAGCACTGGGGCCAACGTCCTGACTTTC; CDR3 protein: CASSSTSTGANVLTF
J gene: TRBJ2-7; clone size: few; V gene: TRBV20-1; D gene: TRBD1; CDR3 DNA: TGCAGTGCTGACCAGGGACAGGGGGCGGGGGACGAGCAGTACTTC; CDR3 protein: CSADQGQGAGDEQYF
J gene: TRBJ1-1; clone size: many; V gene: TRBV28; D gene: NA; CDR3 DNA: TGTGCCAGCGGGAGGGAATGGGGGGCTTTCTTT; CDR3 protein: CASGREWGAFF
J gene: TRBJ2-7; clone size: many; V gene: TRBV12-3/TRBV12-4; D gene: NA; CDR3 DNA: TGTGCCAGCAGGCGACAGGAGGGGTCGTACGAGCAGTACTTC; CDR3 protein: CASRRQEGSYEQYF
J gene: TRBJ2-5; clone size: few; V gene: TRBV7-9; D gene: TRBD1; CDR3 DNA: TGTGCCAGCAGCCTATCAGGGGGCGCATCGGCGGAGACCCAGTACTTC; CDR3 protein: CASSLSGGASAETQYF
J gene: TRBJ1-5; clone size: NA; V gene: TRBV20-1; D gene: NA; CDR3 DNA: TGCAGTGCTAGAAGGGTTTATAGCAATCAGCCCCAGCATTTT; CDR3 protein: CSARRVYSNQPQHF
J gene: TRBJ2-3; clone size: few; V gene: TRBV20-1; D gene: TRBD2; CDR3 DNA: TGCAGTGCTAGACCGGGACTACTAGACACAGATACGCAGTATTTT; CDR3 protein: CSARPGLLDTDTQYF
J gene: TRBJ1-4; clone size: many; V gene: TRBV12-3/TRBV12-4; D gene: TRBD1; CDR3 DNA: TGTGCCAGCAGTGACAGATACTCGACAGGGGGCAGTGAAAAACTGTTTTTT; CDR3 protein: CASSDRYSTGGSEKLFF
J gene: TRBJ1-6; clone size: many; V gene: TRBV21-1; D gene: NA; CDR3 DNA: TGTGCCAGCAGCAAAGCCGAAGGAAGTAATAATTCACCCCTCCACTTT; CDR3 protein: CASSKAEGSNNSPLHF
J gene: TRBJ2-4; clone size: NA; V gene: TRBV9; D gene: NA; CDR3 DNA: TGTGCCAGCAGCGTAGGATGGGGAGACGGAGACATTCAGTACTTC; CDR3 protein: CASSVGWGDGDIQYF
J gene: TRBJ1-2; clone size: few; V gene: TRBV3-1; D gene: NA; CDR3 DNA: TGTGCCAGCAGCCGTTTTGGACAGATCGACTATGGCTACACCTTC; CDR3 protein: CASSRFGQIDYGYTF
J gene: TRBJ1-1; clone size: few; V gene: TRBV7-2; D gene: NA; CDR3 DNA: TGTGCCAGCAGCTTATGGTGGGAGCGGTCCACTGAAGCTTTCTTT; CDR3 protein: CASSLWWERSTEAFF
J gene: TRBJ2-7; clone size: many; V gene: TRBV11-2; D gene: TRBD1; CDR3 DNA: TGTGCCAGCAGCCTACATTCGACAGGGGGCCGGTACGAGCAGTACTTC; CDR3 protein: CASSLHSTGGRYEQYF
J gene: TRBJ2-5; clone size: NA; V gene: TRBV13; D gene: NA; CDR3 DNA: TGTGCCAGCAGCTCCGGGAGTCGGACGGGACAAGAGACCCAGTACTTC; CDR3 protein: CASSSGSRTGQETQYF
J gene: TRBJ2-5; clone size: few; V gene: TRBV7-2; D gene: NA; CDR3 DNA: TGTGCCAGCAGCTTAGAGATGACGGGGGCGACCCAGTACTTC; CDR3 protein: CASSLEMTGATQYF
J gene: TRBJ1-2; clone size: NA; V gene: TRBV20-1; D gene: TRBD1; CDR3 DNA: TGCAGTGCCCTACCCCCTCACAGGGGCTATGGCTACACCTTC; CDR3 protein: CSALPPHRGYGYTF
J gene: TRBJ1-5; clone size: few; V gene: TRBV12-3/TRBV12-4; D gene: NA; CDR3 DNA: TGTGCCAGCAGCCGGTGGGGGAACAACAATCAGCCCCAGCATTTT; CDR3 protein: CASSRWGNNNQPQHF
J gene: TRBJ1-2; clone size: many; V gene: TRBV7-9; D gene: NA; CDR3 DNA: TGTGCCAGCACGAGGATCGGCGTTGATGGCTACACCTTC; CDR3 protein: CASTRIGVDGYTF
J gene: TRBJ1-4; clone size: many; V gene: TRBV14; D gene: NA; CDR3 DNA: TGTGCCAGCAGCCTACGGGGGATCCCTCAAGTTAATGAAAAACTGTTTTTT; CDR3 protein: CASSLRGIPQVNEKLFF
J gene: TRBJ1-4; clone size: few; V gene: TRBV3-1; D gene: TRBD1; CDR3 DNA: TGTGCCAGCAGACCAACGGGACAGGGTAATGAAAAACTGTTTTTT; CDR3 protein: CASRPTGQGNEKLFF
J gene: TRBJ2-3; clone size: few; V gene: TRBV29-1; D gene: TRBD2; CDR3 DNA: TGCAGCGGAGATAGCGGGGCTGATACGCAGTATTTT; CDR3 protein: CSGDSGADTQYF
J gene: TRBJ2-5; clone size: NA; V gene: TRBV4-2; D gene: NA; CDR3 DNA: TGTGCCAGCAGCCAAGGCACGGGGTGGAAGACCCAGTACTTC; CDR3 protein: CASSQGTGWKTQYF
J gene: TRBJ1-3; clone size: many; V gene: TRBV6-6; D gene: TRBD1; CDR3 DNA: TGTGCCAGCAGGTGGACAGGGAGCGGAAACACCATATATTTT; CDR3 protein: CASRWTGSGNTIYF
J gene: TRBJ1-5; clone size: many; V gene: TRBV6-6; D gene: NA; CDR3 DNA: TGTGCCAGCAAGCACGAGGGTTGGGAGAGCAATCAGCCCCAGCATTTT; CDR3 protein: CASKHEGWESNQPQHF
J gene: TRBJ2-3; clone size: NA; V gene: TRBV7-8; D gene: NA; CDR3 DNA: TGTGCCAGCAGGCCGCGGCGGGGTATCGCAGATACGCAGTATTTT; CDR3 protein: CASRPRRGIADTQYF
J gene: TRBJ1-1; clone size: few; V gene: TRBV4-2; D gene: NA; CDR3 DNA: TGTGCCAGCAGCCAAGATCAAGTACAAGGGGCTTTCTTT; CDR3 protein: CASSQDQVQGAFF
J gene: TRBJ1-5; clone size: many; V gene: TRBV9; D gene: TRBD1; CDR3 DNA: TGTGCCAGCAGCGTAGGGGACAGGGGGAATCAGCCCCAGCATTTT; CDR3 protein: CASSVGDRGNQPQHF
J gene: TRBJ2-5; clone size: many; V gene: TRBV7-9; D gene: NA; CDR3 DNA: TGTGCCAGCAGCTCCGGGACGGTCAGTCGAGAGACCCAGTACTTC; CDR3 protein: CASSSGTVSRETQYF
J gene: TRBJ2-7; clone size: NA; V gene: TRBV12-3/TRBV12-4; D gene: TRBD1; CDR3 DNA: TGTGCCAGCAGTGACGGGACAGGGATCCGTTCGTACGAGCAGTACTTC; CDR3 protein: CASSDGTGIRSYEQYF
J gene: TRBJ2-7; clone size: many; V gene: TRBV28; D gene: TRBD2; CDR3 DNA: TGTGCCAGCAGTTTTCTCCTTGGACTAGCGGGGCCCAGCTCCTACGAGCAGTACTTC; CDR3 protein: CASSFLLGLAGPSSYEQYF
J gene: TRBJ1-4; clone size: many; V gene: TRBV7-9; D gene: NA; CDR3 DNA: TGTGCCAGCAGCTGGACGGAAACTAATGAAAAACTGTTTTTT; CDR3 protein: CASSWTETNEKLFF
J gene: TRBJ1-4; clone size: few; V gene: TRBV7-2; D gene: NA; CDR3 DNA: TGTGCCAGCAGCTTAACCCGCAGGGGTAGGGGTGAAAAACTGTTTTTT; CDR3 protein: CASSLTRRGRGEKLFF
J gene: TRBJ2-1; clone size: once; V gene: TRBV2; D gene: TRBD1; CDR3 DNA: TGTGCCAGCAGGGAGGGACAGGGACCCTACAATGAGCAGTTCTTC; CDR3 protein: CASREGQGPYNEQFF
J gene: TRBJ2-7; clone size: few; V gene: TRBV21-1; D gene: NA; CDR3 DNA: TGTGCCAGCAGCCAGAGGGGAGTAGGATACGAGCAGTACTTC; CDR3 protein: CASSQRGVGYEQYF
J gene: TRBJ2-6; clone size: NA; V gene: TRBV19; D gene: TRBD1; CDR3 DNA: TGTGCCAGTAGTATAAACAGGGGTAGGGCCAACGTCCTGACTTTC; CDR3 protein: CASSINRGRANVLTF
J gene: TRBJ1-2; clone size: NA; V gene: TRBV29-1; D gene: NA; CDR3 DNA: TGCAGCGTTGACCGGGGGCCGTATGGCTACACCTTC; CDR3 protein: CSVDRGPYGYTF
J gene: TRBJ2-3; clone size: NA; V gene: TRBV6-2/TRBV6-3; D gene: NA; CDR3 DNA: TGTGCCAGCAATAACCACCTTAGCACAGATACGCAGTATTTT; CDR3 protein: CASNNHLSTDTQYF
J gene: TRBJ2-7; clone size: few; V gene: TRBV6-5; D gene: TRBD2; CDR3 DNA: TGTGCCAGCAGTTACTCTCCCGGGAGGCACGAGCAGTACTTC; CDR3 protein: CASSYSPGRHEQYF
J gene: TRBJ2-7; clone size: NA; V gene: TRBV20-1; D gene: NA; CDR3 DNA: TGCAGTGCTAGAGAATTCGGGGCCGAAGAGTACTTC; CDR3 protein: CSAREFGAEEYF
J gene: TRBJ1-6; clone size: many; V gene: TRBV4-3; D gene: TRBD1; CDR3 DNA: TGCGCCAGCAGCCTTCTGGGACAGCATAATTCACCCCTCCACTTT; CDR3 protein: CASSLLGQHNSPLHF